This T cell receptor beta chain was obtained from a study of T cell changes during pregnancy in multiple sclerosis. The data were produced by immunoSEQ multiplex PCR, yet TCRdb's version contains in-frame clones alone and is incomplete. The table shows around 40,000 clones, with 91% occurring only once. Trimming took off 5 bases at V and 3 bases at J, with 10 bases between the two ends. This CDR3 comprises 13 residues. Germline lookup yields CDR1 PRHDT and CDR2 FYEKMQ (reference sequence). The sequence was collected from a female donor with multiple sclerosis, enrolled in a pregnancy study. The sample here was CD8+ T cells from peripheral blood mononuclear cells, taken in the second trimester of pregnancy. This chain uses TRBV13 with TRBJ1-2; no definite D call. Written as DNA, the CDR3 is TGTGCCAGCAGCACAACCGGGGACTATGGCTACACCTTC. Translation gives CASSTTGDYGYTF.